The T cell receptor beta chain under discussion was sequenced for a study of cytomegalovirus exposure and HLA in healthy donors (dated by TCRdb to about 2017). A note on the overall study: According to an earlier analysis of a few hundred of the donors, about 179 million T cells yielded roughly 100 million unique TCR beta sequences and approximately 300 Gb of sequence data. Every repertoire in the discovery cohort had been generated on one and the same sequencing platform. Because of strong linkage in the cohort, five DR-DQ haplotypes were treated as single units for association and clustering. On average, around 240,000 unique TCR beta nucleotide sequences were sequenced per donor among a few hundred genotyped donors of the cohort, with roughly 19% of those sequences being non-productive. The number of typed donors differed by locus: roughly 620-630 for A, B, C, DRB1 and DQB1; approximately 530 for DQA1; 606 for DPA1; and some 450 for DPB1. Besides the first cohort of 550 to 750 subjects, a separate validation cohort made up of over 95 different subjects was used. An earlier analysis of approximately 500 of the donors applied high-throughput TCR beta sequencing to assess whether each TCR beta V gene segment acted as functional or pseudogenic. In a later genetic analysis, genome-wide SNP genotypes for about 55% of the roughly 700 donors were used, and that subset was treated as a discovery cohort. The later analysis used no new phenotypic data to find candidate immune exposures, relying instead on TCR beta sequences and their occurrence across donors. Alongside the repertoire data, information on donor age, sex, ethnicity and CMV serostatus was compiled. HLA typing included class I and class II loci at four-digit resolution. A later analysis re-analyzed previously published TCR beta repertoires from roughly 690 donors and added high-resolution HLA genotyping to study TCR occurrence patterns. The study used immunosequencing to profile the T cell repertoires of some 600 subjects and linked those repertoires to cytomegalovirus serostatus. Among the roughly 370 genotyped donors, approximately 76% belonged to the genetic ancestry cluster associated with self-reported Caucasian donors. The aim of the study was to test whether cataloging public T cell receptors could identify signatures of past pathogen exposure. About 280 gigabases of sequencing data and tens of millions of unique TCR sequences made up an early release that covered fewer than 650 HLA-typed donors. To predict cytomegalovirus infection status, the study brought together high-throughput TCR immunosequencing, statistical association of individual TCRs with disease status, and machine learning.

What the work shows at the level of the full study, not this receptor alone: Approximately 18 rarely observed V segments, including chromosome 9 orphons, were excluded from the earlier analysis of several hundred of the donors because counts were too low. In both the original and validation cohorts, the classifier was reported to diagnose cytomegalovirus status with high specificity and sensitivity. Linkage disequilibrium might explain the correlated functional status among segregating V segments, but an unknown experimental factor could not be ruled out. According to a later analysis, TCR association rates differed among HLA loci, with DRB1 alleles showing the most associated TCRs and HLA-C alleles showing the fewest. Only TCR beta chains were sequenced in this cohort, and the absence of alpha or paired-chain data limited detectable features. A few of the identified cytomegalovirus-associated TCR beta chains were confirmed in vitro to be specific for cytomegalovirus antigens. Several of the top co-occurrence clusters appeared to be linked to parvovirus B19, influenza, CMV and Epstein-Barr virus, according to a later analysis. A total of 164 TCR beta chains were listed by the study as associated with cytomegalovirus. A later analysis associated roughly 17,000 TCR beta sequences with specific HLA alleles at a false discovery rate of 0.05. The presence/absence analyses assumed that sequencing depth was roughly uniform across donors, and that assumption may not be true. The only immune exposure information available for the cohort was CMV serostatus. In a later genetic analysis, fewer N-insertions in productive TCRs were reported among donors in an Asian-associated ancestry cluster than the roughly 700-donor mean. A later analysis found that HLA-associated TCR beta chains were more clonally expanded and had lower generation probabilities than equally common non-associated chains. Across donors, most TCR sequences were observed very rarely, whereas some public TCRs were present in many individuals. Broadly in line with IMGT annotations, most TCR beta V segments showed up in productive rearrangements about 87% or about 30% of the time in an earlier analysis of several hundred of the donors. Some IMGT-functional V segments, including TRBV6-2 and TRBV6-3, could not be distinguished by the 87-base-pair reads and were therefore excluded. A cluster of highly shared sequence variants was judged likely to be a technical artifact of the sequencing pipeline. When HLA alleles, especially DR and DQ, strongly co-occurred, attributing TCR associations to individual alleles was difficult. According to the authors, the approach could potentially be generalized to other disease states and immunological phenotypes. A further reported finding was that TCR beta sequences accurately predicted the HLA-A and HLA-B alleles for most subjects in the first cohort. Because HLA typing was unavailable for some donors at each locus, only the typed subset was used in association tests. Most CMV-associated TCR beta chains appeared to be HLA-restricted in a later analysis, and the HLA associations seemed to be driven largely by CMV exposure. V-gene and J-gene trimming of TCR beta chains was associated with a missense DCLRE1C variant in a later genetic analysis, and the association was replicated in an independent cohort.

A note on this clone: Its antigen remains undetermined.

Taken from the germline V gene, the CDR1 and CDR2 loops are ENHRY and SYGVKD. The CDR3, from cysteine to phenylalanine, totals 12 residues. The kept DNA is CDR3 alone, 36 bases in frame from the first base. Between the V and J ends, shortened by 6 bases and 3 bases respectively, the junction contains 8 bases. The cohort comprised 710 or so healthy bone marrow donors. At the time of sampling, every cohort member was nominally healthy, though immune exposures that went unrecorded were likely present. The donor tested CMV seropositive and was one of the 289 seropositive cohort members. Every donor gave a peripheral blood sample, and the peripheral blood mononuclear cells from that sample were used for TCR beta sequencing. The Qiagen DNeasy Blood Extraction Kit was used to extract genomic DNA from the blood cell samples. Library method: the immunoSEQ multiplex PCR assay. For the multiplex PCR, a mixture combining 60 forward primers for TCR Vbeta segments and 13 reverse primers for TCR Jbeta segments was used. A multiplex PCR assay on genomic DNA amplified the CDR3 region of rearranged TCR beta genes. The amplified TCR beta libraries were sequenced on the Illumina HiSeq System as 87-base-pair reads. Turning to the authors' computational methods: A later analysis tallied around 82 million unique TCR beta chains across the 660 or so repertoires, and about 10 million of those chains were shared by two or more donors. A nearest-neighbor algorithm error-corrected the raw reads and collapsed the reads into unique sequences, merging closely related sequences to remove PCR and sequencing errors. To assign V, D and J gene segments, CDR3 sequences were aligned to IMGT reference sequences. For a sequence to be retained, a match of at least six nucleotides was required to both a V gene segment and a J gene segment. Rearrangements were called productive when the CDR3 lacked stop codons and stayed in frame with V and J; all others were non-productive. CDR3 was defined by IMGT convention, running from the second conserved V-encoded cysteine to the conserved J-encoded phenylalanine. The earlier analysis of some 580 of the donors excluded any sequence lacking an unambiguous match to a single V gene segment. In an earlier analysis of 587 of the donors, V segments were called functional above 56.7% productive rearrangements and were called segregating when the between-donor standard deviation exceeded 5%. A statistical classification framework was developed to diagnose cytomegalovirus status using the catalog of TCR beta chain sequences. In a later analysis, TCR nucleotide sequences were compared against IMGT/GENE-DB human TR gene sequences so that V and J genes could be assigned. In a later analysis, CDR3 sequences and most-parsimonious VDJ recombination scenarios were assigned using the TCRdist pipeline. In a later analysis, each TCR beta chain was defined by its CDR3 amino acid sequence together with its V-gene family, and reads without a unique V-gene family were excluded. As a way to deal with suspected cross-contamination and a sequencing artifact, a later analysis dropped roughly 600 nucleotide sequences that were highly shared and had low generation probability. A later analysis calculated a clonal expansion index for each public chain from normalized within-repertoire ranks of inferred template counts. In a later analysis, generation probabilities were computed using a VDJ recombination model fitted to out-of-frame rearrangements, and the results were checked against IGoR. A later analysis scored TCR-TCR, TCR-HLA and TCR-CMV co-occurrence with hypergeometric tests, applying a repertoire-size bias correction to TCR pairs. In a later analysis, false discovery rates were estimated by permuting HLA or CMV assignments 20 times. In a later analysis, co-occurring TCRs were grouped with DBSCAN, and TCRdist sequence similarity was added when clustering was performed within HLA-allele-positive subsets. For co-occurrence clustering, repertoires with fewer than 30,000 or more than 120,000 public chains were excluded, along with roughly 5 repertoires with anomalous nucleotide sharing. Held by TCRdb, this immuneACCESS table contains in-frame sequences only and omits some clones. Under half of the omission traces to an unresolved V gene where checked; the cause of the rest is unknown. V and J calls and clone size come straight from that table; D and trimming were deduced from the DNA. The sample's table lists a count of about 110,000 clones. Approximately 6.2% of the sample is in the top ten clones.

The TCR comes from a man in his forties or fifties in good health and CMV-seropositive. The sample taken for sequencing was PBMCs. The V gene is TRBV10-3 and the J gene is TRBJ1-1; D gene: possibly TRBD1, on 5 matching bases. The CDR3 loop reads CAISGRDTEAFF. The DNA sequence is TGTGCCATCAGCGGCAGGGACACTGAAGCTTTCTTT.